What follows are 30 T cell receptor beta chains derived from one specimen sequenced in a study of blood T cells in healthy people across ages. Primed by a sample-barcoded 5' primer and a J-beta primer mix, a second PCR proceeded for 7 to 11 cycles. MiXCR was run by TCRdb on the 5' RACE reads, yielding one entry per CDR3 protein. The sample shows approximately 780,000 distinct CDR3 sequences, around 25% of them seen only once. This sample also belongs to another study, concerning T cells of mothers and their children.

Input material: blood. All receptors come from a boy aged 10-17 years in good health.

This clonotype was observed a handful of times. In DNA form, the CDR3 reads TGCAGTGCTAGGGCCCCCGGGCAGGGGGCTCACGAGCAGTACTTC. Protein: CSARAPGQGAHEQYF. The V call is TRBV20-1, the J call TRBJ2-7; 8 nucleotides line up with TRBD1. The germline V gene has CDR1 DFQATT and CDR2 SNEGSKA (reference sequence). V gave up 3 bases and J gave up 5 bases; unmatched junction bases: 12. The CDR3 has 15 amino acids.

V is TRBV18 and J is TRBJ2-1; D gene uncertain. CDR1 and CDR2 from the germline V gene are KGHSH and LQKENI. V shed 0 bases and J shed 0 bases, with 6 bases lying between them. This CDR3 has 15 residues. This chain's CDR3 is CASSPPASSYNEQFF. CDR3 DNA: TGTGCCAGCTCACCACCGGCGAGCTCCTACAATGAGCAGTTCTTC.

The rearrangement joins TRBV7-9 to TRBJ2-4; tentatively, D is TRBD1 or TRBD2 (5 bases each). Trimming stripped 6 bases from V and 6 bases from J, with 18 bases between. The CDR3 has 15 amino acids. The germline V gene encodes CDR1 SEHNR and CDR2 FQNEAQ (reference sequence). CDR3 bases: TGTGCCAGCAGTCCGGACGCTGCGAGGGGAAACATTCAGTACTTC. Its protein product is CASSPDAARGNIQYF.

This clonotype turned up a few times. The V and J genes are TRBV13 and TRBJ2-5, with 9 positions matching TRBD2. V lost 5 bases, J lost 2 bases, and 15 bases stayed unmatched. CDR3 length: 18 residues. Germline V gene data show CDR1 as PRHDT and CDR2 as FYEKMQ (reference sequence). The CDR3 sequence: CASSKLAGARAGQETQYF. Written as DNA, the CDR3 is TGTGCCAGCAGCAAATTAGCGGGGGCCCGGGCAGGGCAAGAGACCCAGTACTTC.

The V gene is TRBV5-5, the J gene TRBJ2-7, with D perhaps TRBD1 (6 bases). V lost 0 bases and J 0 bases, leaving 13 bases between the germline ends. The CDR3 has 16 amino acids. In germline, CDR1 is SGHKS, CDR2 YYEKEE (reference sequence). This CDR3 is CASSLEGTLSSYEQYF. For the CDR3, the DNA is TGTGCCAGCAGCTTGGAGGGGACACTGAGCTCCTACGAGCAGTACTTC.

The genes are TRBV6-1 and TRBJ1-5, with D perhaps matching TRBD1 (5 bases). This CDR3 contains 15 residues. The V end lost 7 bases, the J end lost 7 bases, and 20 bases lay between the germline ends. Per germline, CDR1 MNHNS and CDR2 SASEGT. DNA for the CDR3: TGTGCCAGCATCCACAGGCGCTCGGGAGGACAGCCCCAGCATTTT. Protein sequence: CASIHRRSGGQPQHF.

The rearrangement joins TRBV12-3 or TRBV12-4 to TRBJ2-5, with D possibly being TRBD2 (6 bases). Trimming removed 5 bases from V and 5 bases from J, with 12 bases in between. This CDR3 spans 13 amino acids. In DNA form, the CDR3 reads TGTGCCAGCAGTCCCTCGACTAGTGAGACCCAGTACTTC. Translated, it gives CASSPSTSETQYF.

This clonotype came up a few times. The gene calls are TRBV20-1 and TRBJ2-5, with D tentatively TRBD1 (6 bases). The ends were cut back, 7 bases at V and 1 base at J, with 22 bases in the middle. CDR3 size: 16 residues. Germline lookup yields CDR1 DFQATT and CDR2 SNEGSKA (reference sequence). CDR3 region: CSVLSPGHLFQETQYF. The CDR3 DNA sequence: TGCAGTGTTTTAAGTCCGGGACACCTATTCCAAGAGACCCAGTACTTC.

This clonotype turned up a few times. The junction does not match germline at one end; this may be a read error. V gene TRBV5-1 combines with J gene TRBJ1-2; D may be TRBD1 (5 bases). The CDR3 loop spans 15 amino acids. CDR1 and CDR2 (germline): SGHRS, YFSETQ. DNA of the CDR3: TGCGCCAGCAGCCCCGGACGCCAGCAGGGCTATGGCTACGCCTTC. Amino acid sequence: CASSPGRQQGYGYAF. The full variable domain, rest sourced from reference TRBV5-1 and TRBJ1-2, is KAGVTQTPRYLIKTRGQQVTLSCSPISGHRSVSWYQQTPGQGLQFLFEYFSETQRNKGNFPGRFSGRQFSNSRSEMNVSTLELGDSALYLCASSPGRQQGYGYAFGSGTRLTVV.

In this sample, this clonotype turned up once. The CDR3 is CASSLTGGQAGELFF. CDR3 nucleotides: TGTGCCAGCAGCTTGACGGGGGGGCAGGCCGGGGAGCTGTTTTTT. The chain employs TRBV7-2 and TRBJ2-2; TRBD2 aligns across 8 bases. This CDR3 spans 15 amino acids. V dropped 3 bases and J dropped 6; count of bases not matched to a gene: 6. Germline CDR1 is SGHTA and CDR2 is FQGNSA.

V usage is TRBV12-3 or TRBV12-4 and J usage is TRBJ2-7; 8 bases line up with TRBD1. J was trimmed by 5 bases and V by 6 bases; bases with no gene match: 6. The CDR3 contains 13 residues. The CDR3 loop reads CASRGQEPDEQYF. The CDR3 nucleotides read TGTGCCAGCAGGGGACAGGAGCCCGACGAGCAGTACTTC.

Only a few counts were recorded for this clonotype. The CDR3: CASRHPGETQYF. The CDR3, as DNA: TGTGCCAGCAGACACCCGGGGGAGACCCAGTACTTC. This sequence joins TRBV6-2 or TRBV6-3 and TRBJ2-5, with a weak D call TRBD2 (5 bases). This CDR3 contains 12 residues. Germline-derived CDR1 and CDR2 are MNHEY and SVGEGT. V was trimmed by 6 bases and J by 5 bases, leaving 10 bases between them.

This clonotype was counted between two and nine times. The rearrangement uses TRBV3-1 and TRBJ2-5; D possibly matches TRBD1 or TRBD2 (5 bases each). From germline, CDR1 is LGHDT and CDR2 YNNKEL (reference sequence). V was trimmed by 0 bases and J by 4 bases, leaving 21 bases between them. The CDR3 runs to 18 residues. The CDR3 protein is CASSQDQKGRWVAETQYF. The CDR3 DNA follows: TGTGCCAGCAGCCAAGATCAGAAGGGACGGTGGGTTGCAGAGACCCAGTACTTC.

Only a few counts were recorded for this clonotype. The chain couples TRBV21-1 to TRBJ1-2. TRBV21-1 is a recognized pseudogene. The CDR3 sequence is 16 residues long. CDR3 region: CALLTGQVPPGEGYTF. DNA for the CDR3: TGTGCCTTGCTGACCGGACAGGTCCCTCCGGGTGAGGGCTACACCTTC.

The chain links TRBV28 to TRBJ1-2; no definite D call. CDR3 length: 14 residues. Germline V gene lookup returns CDR1 MDHEN and CDR2 SYDVKM. V was shortened by 1 base and J by 2 bases, with 8 bases between the two germline ends. The CDR3: CASSLSGRNYGYTF. DNA of the CDR3: TGTGCCAGCAGTTTATCGGGGAGAAACTATGGCTACACCTTC.

This chain joins TRBV5-1 and TRBJ1-1; D is uncertain. This CDR3 has 13 residues. V was trimmed by 2 bases and J by 5 bases, leaving 10 bases between them. Germline V gives CDR1 SGHRS, CDR2 YFSETQ. The CDR3 DNA is TGCGCCAGCAGCTTCTCGGGAGAGACTGAAGCTTTCTTT. Encoded protein: CASSFSGETEAFF.

This clonotype was picked up a small number of times. The chain combines TRBV2 with TRBJ2-7; TRBD1 aligns across 8 bases. CDR3 length: 12 residues. V gave up 6 bases and J gave up 6 bases; unmatched junction bases: 4. Germline CDR1 is SNHLY and CDR2 is FYNNEI. For the CDR3, the DNA is TGTGCCAGCAGCGTCGACAGGGGCGAGCAGTACTTC. Translation: CASSVDRGEQYF.

The V gene is TRBV6-1, the J gene TRBJ2-1; D possibly corresponds to TRBD1 (6 bases). The CDR3 runs to 13 residues. V lost 6 bases and J lost 5, with 11 bases in between. Per the germline V gene, CDR1 is MNHNS and CDR2 is SASEGT. The CDR3 loop is CASSRQVNNEQFF. In DNA, the CDR3 is TGTGCCAGCAGCAGACAGGTAAACAATGAGCAGTTCTTC.

The CDR3 sequence is CAINLDRAYEQYF. CDR3 coding DNA: TGTGCCATCAACCTCGACAGGGCCTACGAGCAGTACTTC. The chain employs TRBV10-3 and TRBJ2-5; 7 positions match TRBD1. The J call may be in error: the DNA end matches TRBJ2-7 better. This CDR3 has 13 residues. Germline CDR1 ENHRY, CDR2 SYGVKD.

This clonotype has just one count. The genes are TRBV9 and TRBJ1-2; 9 nucleotides align to TRBD1. After removal of 6 bases from V and 7 bases from J, the junction contained 7 bases not matched to a gene. Germline-derived CDR1 and CDR2 are SGDLS and YYNGEE. There are 13 residues in the CDR3. The CDR3 reads CASNAQGAGGYTF. CDR3 bases: TGTGCCAGCAACGCACAGGGGGCGGGTGGCTACACCTTC. Variable domain in full (rest from reference TRBV9 and TRBJ1-2): DSGVTQTPKHLITATGQRVTLRCSPRSGDLSVYWYQQSLDQGLQFLIQYYNGEERAKGNILERFSAQQFPDLHSELNLSSLELGDSALYFCASNAQGAGGYTFGSGTRLTVV.

This clonotype was seen more than once but under ten times. The chain's CDR3 is CATSDPDRVDTQYF. CDR3 bases: TGTGCCACCAGTGACCCAGACAGGGTAGATACGCAGTATTTT. The rearrangement links TRBV24-1 to TRBJ2-3; TRBD1 matches at 7 bases. Germline lookup yields CDR1 KGHDR and CDR2 SFDVKD. The CDR3 has 14 residues. V shed 4 bases and J 5 bases; nucleotides not matched to a gene: 5.

This clonotype was counted only a few times. The V gene is TRBV5-6, the J gene TRBJ2-7; D might be TRBD2 (6 bases). Germline lookup yields CDR1 SGHDT and CDR2 YYEEEE. V lost 0 bases, J lost 6 bases, and 13 bases lay in between. The CDR3 is 14 residues long. CDR3 region: CASSLAGVPREQYF. The CDR3 DNA reads TGTGCCAGCAGCTTGGCGGGGGTCCCCCGCGAGCAGTACTTC.

This clonotype was counted only a few times. This chain links TRBV6-7 with TRBJ2-5; D unclear. The J call may be wrong; the DNA end is better matched by TRBJ2-7. TRBV6-7 is flagged as an ORF with uncertain function. The CDR3 consists of 14 residues. The CDR3 loop is CASSSRVSTYEQYF. CDR3 in DNA: TGTGCCAGCAGTTCCCGGGTAAGCACCTACGAGCAGTACTTC.

This clonotype was picked up a small number of times. This rearrangement joins TRBV10-2 to TRBJ2-3; 11 bases are a match to TRBD2. Germline V gene lookup returns CDR1 WSHSY and CDR2 SAAADI. The CDR3 consists of 16 residues. The ends lost 8 bases at V and 4 bases at J; junction bases unmatched: 11. The CDR3 sequence: CASQTQTSGISDTQYF. CDR3 DNA: TGCGCCAGCCAAACCCAGACTAGCGGGATTTCAGATACGCAGTATTTT.

This clonotype was detected a few times. The V call is TRBV18, the J call TRBJ2-7; unclear D gene. In germline, CDR1 is KGHSH, CDR2 LQKENI. The germline V and J ends were trimmed by 2 bases and 1 base, with 6 bases remaining between them. The CDR3 contains 13 residues. This CDR3 reads CASSPATSYEQYF. The DNA for the CDR3 is TGTGCCAGCTCACCAGCGACATCCTACGAGCAGTACTTC. The complete variable domain, with remaining parts taken from reference TRBV18 and TRBJ2-7, reads NAGVMQNPRHLVRRRGQEARLRCSPMKGHSHVYWYRQLPEEGLKFMVYLQKENIIDESGMPKERFSAEFPKEGPSILRIQQVVRGDSAAYFCASSPATSYEQYFGPGTRLTVT.

The chain uses TRBV29-1 and TRBJ2-5; D ambiguous. The CDR3 spans 12 residues. In germline, CDR1 is SQVTM, CDR2 ANQGSEA. V lost 6 bases and J lost 3, with 11 bases in between. The CDR3 is CSVSDSEETQYF. Written as DNA, the CDR3 is TGCAGCGTAAGCGACTCAGAAGAGACCCAGTACTTC.

Remarks on this clonotype: One junction end disagrees with the germline gene, perhaps due to a read error. The rearrangement links TRBV6-6 to TRBJ1-4, with 7 positions matching TRBD1. Germline V CDR1 and CDR2: MNHNY, SVGAGI (reference sequence). The CDR3 consists of 14 residues. Written as DNA, the CDR3 is TGTACCAGCAGAACGGGACAGACAAATGAAAAACTGTTTTTT. Its translation: CTSRTGQTNEKLFF.

CDR3: CASLGRQGDPKWGYEQYF. Here the CDR3 DNA reads TGTGCCAGCCTCGGGAGACAGGGGGATCCGAAGTGGGGGTACGAGCAGTACTTC. The chain links TRBV28 to TRBJ2-7; 9 nucleotides match TRBD1. V lost 8 bases, J lost 4 bases, and 21 bases stayed unmatched. CDR3 length equals 18 residues. Germline V gives CDR1 MDHEN, CDR2 SYDVKM.

In the case of this clonotype: At one end, the junction sequence differs from germline, possibly due to a read error. The CDR3 here is CAGSFRLRNEKLFF. The CDR3 nucleotides are TGTGCCGGCAGTTTTAGGTTGAGGAATGAAAAACTGTTTTTT. The V gene is TRBV28, the J gene TRBJ1-4; no clear D gene. In germline, CDR1 is MDHEN, CDR2 SYDVKM. This CDR3 is built from 14 residues.

This clonotype is labeled medium-sized (0.01 to 0.1%). The chain combines TRBV5-1 with TRBJ2-1; 8 nucleotides match TRBD2. This CDR3 spans 15 amino acids. Germline V gives CDR1 SGHRS, CDR2 YFSETQ. J was trimmed by 3 bases and V by 8 bases; bases with no gene match: 10. CDR3 residues: CASSDSGADYNEQFF. The CDR3 DNA reads TGCGCCAGTAGTGATAGCGGGGCGGACTACAATGAGCAGTTCTTC.